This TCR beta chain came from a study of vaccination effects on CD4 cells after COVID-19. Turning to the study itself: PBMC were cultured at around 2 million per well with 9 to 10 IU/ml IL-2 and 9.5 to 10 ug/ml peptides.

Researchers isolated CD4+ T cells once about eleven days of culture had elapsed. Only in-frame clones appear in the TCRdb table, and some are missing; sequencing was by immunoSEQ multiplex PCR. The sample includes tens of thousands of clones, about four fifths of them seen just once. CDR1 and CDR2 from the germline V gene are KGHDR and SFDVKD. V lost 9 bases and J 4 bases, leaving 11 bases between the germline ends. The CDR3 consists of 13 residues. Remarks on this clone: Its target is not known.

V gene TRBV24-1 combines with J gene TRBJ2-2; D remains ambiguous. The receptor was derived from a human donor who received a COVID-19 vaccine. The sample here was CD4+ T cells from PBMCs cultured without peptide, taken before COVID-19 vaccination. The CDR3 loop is CATGRDGTGELFF. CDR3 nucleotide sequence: TGTGCCACCGGTAGGGATGGCACCGGGGAGCTGTTTTTT.